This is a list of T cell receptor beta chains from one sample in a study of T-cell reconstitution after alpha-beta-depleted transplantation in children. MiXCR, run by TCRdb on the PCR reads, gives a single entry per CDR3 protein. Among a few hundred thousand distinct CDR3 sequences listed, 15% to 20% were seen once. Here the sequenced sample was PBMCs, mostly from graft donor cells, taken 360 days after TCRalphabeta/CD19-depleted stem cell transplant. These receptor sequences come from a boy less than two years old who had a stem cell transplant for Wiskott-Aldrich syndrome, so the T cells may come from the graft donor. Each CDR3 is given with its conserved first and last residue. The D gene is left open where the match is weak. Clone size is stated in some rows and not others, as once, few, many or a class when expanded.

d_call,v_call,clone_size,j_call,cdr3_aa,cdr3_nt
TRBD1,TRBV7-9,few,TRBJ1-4,CASSAPGQANEKLFF,TGTGCCAGCAGCGCCCCGGGACAGGCTAATGAAAAACTGTTTTTT
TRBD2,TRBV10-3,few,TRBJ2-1,CAISGSPGGGARGVDEQFF,TGTGCCATCAGTGGGTCCCCGGGCGGGGGGGCCCGGGGGGTTGACGAGCAGTTCTTC
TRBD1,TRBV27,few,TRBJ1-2,CASSLFFGQGGNYGYTF,TGTGCCAGCAGTTTGTTCTTCGGACAGGGAGGAAACTATGGCTACACCTTC
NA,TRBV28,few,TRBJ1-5,CASSLINQPQHF,TGTGCCAGCAGTTTAATCAATCAGCCCCAGCATTTT
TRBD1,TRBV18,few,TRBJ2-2,CASSPRQGGANTGELFF,TGTGCCAGCTCACCAAGACAGGGCGGCGCGAACACCGGGGAGCTGTTTTTT
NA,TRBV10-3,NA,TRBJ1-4,CAISESRGSYEKLFF,TGTGCCATCAGTGAGTCTAGAGGGTCCTATGAAAAACTGTTTTTT
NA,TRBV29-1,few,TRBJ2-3,CSVKGLTDTQYF,TGCAGCGTTAAGGGACTCACAGATACGCAGTATTTT
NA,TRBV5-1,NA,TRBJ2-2,CASSSPGVVTGELFF,TGCGCCAGCAGCTCCCCAGGGGTCGTCACCGGGGAGCTGTTTTTT
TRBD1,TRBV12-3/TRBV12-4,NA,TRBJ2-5,CASSYTPGQRETQYF,TGTGCCAGCAGTTATACACCGGGACAGAGAGAGACCCAGTACTTC
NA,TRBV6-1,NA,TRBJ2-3,CASRTDTQYF,TGTGCCAGCCGCACAGATACGCAGTATTTT
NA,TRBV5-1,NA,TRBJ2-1,CASSSTRAGNNEQFF,TGCGCCAGCAGCTCGACAAGAGCGGGCAACAATGAGCAGTTCTTC
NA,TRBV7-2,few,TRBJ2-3,CASSLAITDTQYF,TGTGCCAGCAGCTTAGCGATTACAGATACGCAGTATTTT
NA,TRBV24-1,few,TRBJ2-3,CATAPGGGSTDTQYF,TGTGCCACCGCCCCGGGCGGGGGCAGCACAGATACGCAGTATTTT
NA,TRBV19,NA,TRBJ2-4,CASRSASFSLAKNIQYF,TGTGCCAGTAGGTCCGCATCCTTTTCCCTAGCCAAAAACATTCAGTACTTC
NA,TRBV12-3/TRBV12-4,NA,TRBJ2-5,CASSSTGRQETQYF,TGTGCCAGCAGTTCAACAGGGAGGCAAGAGACCCAGTACTTC
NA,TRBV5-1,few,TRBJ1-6,CASSRRTKKDSPLHF,TGCGCCAGCAGTCGCAGGACAAAAAAAGATTCACCCCTCCACTTT
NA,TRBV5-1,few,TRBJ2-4,CASSLEGRNIQYF,TGCGCCAGCAGCTTGGAGGGTCGAAACATTCAGTACTTC
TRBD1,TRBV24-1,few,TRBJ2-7,CATSASDRGSYEQYF,TGTGCCACCAGTGCCTCGGACAGGGGGTCCTACGAGCAGTACTTC
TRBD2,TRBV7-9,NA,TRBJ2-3,CASSSGLAVQYF,TGTGCCAGCAGCTCTGGACTAGCGGTGCAGTATTTT
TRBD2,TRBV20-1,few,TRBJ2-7,CSARELASPLYEQYF,TGCAGTGCTAGAGAACTAGCGTCCCCGCTCTACGAGCAGTACTTC
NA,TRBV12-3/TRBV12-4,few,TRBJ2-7,CASSRSDGYEQYF,TGTGCCAGCAGCCGATCGGACGGGTACGAGCAGTACTTC
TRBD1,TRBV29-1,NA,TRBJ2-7,CSVGNRGYEQYF,TGCAGCGTTGGAAACAGGGGTTACGAGCAGTACTTC
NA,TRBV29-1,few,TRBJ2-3,CSVEWRVTGSGTDTQYF,TGCAGCGTTGAATGGAGGGTGACAGGGTCGGGCACAGATACGCAGTATTTT
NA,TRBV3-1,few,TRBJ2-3,CASSPRLWRRPSTDTQYF,TGTGCCAGCAGCCCCCGTTTATGGCGGAGACCTAGCACAGATACGCAGTATTTT
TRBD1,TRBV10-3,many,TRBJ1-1,CAISPTGGVTEAFF,TGTGCCATCAGTCCGACAGGGGGCGTCACTGAAGCTTTCTTT
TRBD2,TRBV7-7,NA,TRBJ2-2,CASSPYRTSGPGRNTGELFF,TGTGCCAGCAGCCCTTACCGGACTAGCGGACCCGGGAGGAACACCGGGGAGCTGTTTTTT
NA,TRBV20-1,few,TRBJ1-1,CSAGDVEAAEAFF,TGCAGTGCTGGGGACGTAGAAGCGGCTGAAGCTTTCTTT
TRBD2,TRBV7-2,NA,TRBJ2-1,CASSLRTSGGFNEQFF,TGTGCCAGCAGCCTTCGGACTAGCGGGGGGTTCAATGAGCAGTTCTTC
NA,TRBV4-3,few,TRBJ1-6,CASSQALGNSPLHF,TGCGCCAGCAGCCAAGCCCTGGGTAATTCACCCCTCCACTTT
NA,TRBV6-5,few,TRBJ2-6,CASSYSGTGANVLTF,TGTGCCAGCAGTTACTCAGGGACTGGGGCCAACGTCCTGACTTTC
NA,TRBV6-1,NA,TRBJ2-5,CASRSRPGKETQYF,TGTGCCAGCCGGTCCCGCCCGGGGAAAGAGACCCAGTACTTC
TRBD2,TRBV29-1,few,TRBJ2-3,CSGQRGGADTQYF,TGCAGCGGCCAGCGGGGGGGCGCAGATACGCAGTATTTT
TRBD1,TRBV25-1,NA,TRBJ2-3,CASSQTGAQYF,TGTGCCAGCAGTCAGACAGGGGCGCAGTATTTT
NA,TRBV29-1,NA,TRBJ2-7,CSAGHVYEQYF,TGCAGCGCAGGACACGTCTACGAGCAGTACTTC
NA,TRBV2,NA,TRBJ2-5,CASSDDRLGETQYF,TGTGCCAGCAGCGATGACAGGCTCGGGGAGACCCAGTACTTC
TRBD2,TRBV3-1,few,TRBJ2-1,CASSQGPGLSYNEQFF,TGTGCCAGCAGCCAAGGTCCGGGACTATCCTACAATGAGCAGTTCTTC
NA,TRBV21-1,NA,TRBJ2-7,CASEGQNYEQYF,TGTGCCAGCGAGGGACAGAACTACGAGCAGTACTTC
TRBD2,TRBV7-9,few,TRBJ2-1,CASSAKLAGGPHNEQFF,TGTGCCAGCAGCGCCAAACTAGCGGGAGGGCCTCACAATGAGCAGTTCTTC
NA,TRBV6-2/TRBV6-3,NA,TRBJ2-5,CASLTALQETQYF,TGTGCCAGCCTTACGGCGCTCCAAGAGACCCAGTACTTC
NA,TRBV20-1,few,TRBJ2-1,CSGSPLGLDNNEQFF,TGCAGTGGAAGCCCATTGGGGCTAGACAACAATGAGCAGTTCTTC
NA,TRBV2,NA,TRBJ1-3,CASSQQEKGNTIYF,TGTGCCAGCAGCCAACAGGAGAAGGGAAACACCATATATTTT
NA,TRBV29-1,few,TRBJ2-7,CSAIRRDEQYF,TGCAGCGCCATACGCAGGGACGAGCAGTACTTC
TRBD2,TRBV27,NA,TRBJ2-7,CASSPGTMGYEQYF,TGTGCCAGCAGTCCCGGGACTATGGGGTACGAGCAGTACTTC
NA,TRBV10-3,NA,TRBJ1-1,CAIGVQTNTEAFF,TGTGCCATCGGCGTCCAGACGAACACTGAAGCTTTCTTT
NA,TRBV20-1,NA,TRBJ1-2,CSARDGGRANYGYTF,TGCAGTGCTAGAGATGGGGGCAGGGCGAACTATGGCTACACCTTC
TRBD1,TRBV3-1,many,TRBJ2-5,CASSPWTGGEETQYF,TGTGCCAGCAGCCCCTGGACAGGGGGCGAGGAGACCCAGTACTTC
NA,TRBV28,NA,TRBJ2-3,CASSYAGKGVSRVTQYF,TGTGCCAGCAGTTACGCGGGGAAGGGGGTTAGCAGGGTTACGCAGTATTTT